The 26 T cell receptor beta chains presented below share a single source sample, sequenced in a study of monozygotic twins with inflammatory bowel disease. TCRdb re-called the 5' RACE reads, yielding one record per CDR3 amino acid sequence without DNA. In all, the sample yields a few hundred thousand distinct CDR3 sequences. The sample comprised blood. These receptors were collected from a human donor with ulcerative colitis or Crohn's disease, or a healthy co-twin of an affected twin (not recorded which).

The V and J genes are TRBV5-1 and TRBJ1-1; TCRdb picks TRBD1, but there is no DNA to check that call. Germline V gives CDR1 SGHRS, CDR2 YFSETQ. This CDR3 spans 13 amino acids. CDR3 in amino acids: CASSTQGNTEAFF.

J is TRBJ2-7 and V is TRBV29-1; TCRdb names TRBD2, which stays unverified in the absence of DNA. The CDR3 totals 13 residues. The germline gives CDR1 SQVTM, CDR2 ANQGSEA. The CDR3 is CSVDTDQPGEQYF.

The chain recombines TRBV5-1 with TRBJ2-6. From germline, CDR1 is SGHRS and CDR2 YFSETQ. The length of the CDR3 is 14 residues. CDR3 sequence: CASSFNSGANVLTF.

This CDR3 reads CASSLAGGPETQYF. V and J are TRBV3-1 and TRBJ2-5; TCRdb's D gene call, TRBD1, goes unchecked for lack of DNA. From germline, CDR1 is LGHDT and CDR2 YNNKEL (reference sequence). The CDR3 consists of 14 residues.

The rearrangement links TRBV19 to TRBJ1-4. Germline CDR1 reads LNHDA; CDR2 reads SQIVND (reference sequence). This CDR3 spans 16 amino acids. The CDR3 region is CASNDWRGATNEKLFF.

The rearrangement uses TRBV30 and TRBJ1-5. Germline-derived CDR1 and CDR2 are GTSNPN and SVGIG (reference sequence). This CDR3 contains 14 residues. This chain's CDR3 is CAWSVRVTLQPQHF.

V and J are TRBV11-1 and TRBJ1-3; TCRdb outputs TRBD1, but without DNA this stays unchecked. Germline V CDR1 and CDR2: SGHAT, FQDESV (reference sequence). The CDR3 contains 18 residues. The CDR3 loop is CASSLVSTALDSGNTIYF.

The J gene is TRBJ2-1, the V gene TRBV12-3 or TRBV12-4; no DNA is available, so the TRBD2 call from TCRdb remains unchecked. The length of the CDR3 is 15 residues. This chain's CDR3 is CASSSGLAPSNEQFF.

CDR3 amino acids: CSATPDGAADTQYF. The rearrangement joins TRBV20-1 to TRBJ2-3; TCRdb returns TRBD1, unconfirmable since there is no DNA. This CDR3 is built from 14 residues. CDR1 and CDR2 from the germline V gene are DFQATT and SNEGSKA (reference sequence).

J is TRBJ2-3 and V is TRBV4-3; absent DNA, TCRdb's TRBD2 call cannot be checked. Germline CDR1 and CDR2: LGHNA and YSLEER. The CDR3 is 16 residues long. The CDR3 loop reads CASSQGTRMGTDTQYF.

V gene TRBV5-1 combines with J gene TRBJ2-5; TCRdb's D gene call, TRBD1, goes unchecked for lack of DNA. The CDR3 runs 15 residues. Germline V CDR1 and CDR2: SGHRS, YFSETQ. The CDR3 sequence: CASSDRGSFEETQYF. The whole variable domain, remainder taken from reference TRBV5-1 and TRBJ2-5, is KAGVTQTPRYLIKTRGQQVTLSCSPISGHRSVSWYQQTPGQGLQFLFEYFSETQRNKGNFPGRFSGRQFSNSRSEMNVSTLELGDSALYLCASSDRGSFEETQYFGPGTRLLVL.

The chain joins TRBV5-5 to TRBJ1-1; TCRdb's D gene call, TRBD1, goes unchecked for lack of DNA. CDR1 and CDR2 from the germline V gene are SGHKS and YYEKEE (reference sequence). This CDR3 contains 16 residues. This CDR3 is CASSLGLSRGVSEAFF.

V is TRBV5-1 and J is TRBJ2-2. The CDR3 has 14 residues. CDR1 is SGHRS and CDR2 is YFSETQ in the germline V gene. The chain's CDR3 is CASSRTPDTGELFF.

The gene calls are TRBV5-1 and TRBJ2-7; TCRdb returns TRBD1, unconfirmable since there is no DNA. The V gene's germline CDR1 is SGHRS and CDR2 YFSETQ. The CDR3 is 14 residues long. CDR3 region: CASSLAPPEYEQYF.

V usage is TRBV20-1 and J usage is TRBJ2-3; TCRdb outputs TRBD2, but without DNA this stays unchecked. Germline CDR1 and CDR2: DFQATT and SNEGSKA (reference sequence). The CDR3 covers 15 residues. The chain's CDR3 is CSASRSGGGTDTQYF.

The chain uses TRBV3-1 and TRBJ1-2. Per the germline V gene, CDR1 is LGHDT and CDR2 is YNNKEL (reference sequence). This CDR3 contains 15 residues. CDR3 amino acids: CASSQDLAPSYGYTF.

The rearrangement joins TRBV12-3 or TRBV12-4 to TRBJ1-2. The CDR3 is 13 amino acids. The CDR3 loop is CASSFSWDGGYTF.

J is TRBJ2-3 and V is TRBV11-2. The CDR3 is 18 amino acids. Looked up from germline, CDR1 is SGHAT and CDR2 is FQNNGV. CDR3 in amino acids: CASSLVPQPRGSTDTQYF.

The chain combines TRBV4-3 with TRBJ2-7; the TCRdb D gene call, TRBD1, has no DNA to confirm it. Germline lookup yields CDR1 LGHNA and CDR2 YSLEER. The CDR3 covers 15 residues. CDR3: CASSPTEGAEYEQYF.

V usage is TRBV20-1 and J usage is TRBJ2-7; TCRdb designates TRBD1, a call that cannot be tested without DNA. The CDR3 loop spans 13 amino acids. Germline CDR1 DFQATT, CDR2 SNEGSKA (reference sequence). The CDR3 spells CSALSGTGDEQYF.

V usage is TRBV30 and J usage is TRBJ1-5. The germline V gene has CDR1 GTSNPN and CDR2 SVGIG (reference sequence). The CDR3 spans 13 residues. This chain's CDR3 is CAWSDSLNQPQHF. Complete variable domain (other parts from reference TRBV30 and TRBJ1-5): SQTIHQWPATLVQPVGSPLSLECTVEGTSNPNLYWYRQAAGRGLQLLFYSVGIGQISSEVPQNLSASRPQDRQFILSSKKLLLSDSGFYLCAWSDSLNQPQHFGDGTRLSIL.

The chain has TRBV12-3 or TRBV12-4 and TRBJ1-2. The CDR3 loop spans 15 amino acids. CDR3 in amino acids: CASSYPGVGWDGYTF.

The chain combines TRBV4-2 with TRBJ2-5; as DNA is missing, the TRBD1 call by TCRdb cannot be tested. The CDR3 length is 17 residues. Germline CDR1 reads LGHNA; CDR2 reads YNFKEQ. CDR3 residues: CASSQGGMRGTQETQYF.

The rearrangement joins TRBV7-3 to TRBJ1-1; TCRdb picks TRBD1, but there is no DNA to check that call. The germline V gene encodes CDR1 SGHTA and CDR2 FQGTGA. The CDR3 contains 13 residues. The CDR3 loop is CASSSTPGTEAFF.

The gene calls are TRBV6-1 and TRBJ2-3; TCRdb calls TRBD2, which cannot be checked without DNA. The CDR3 loop spans 15 amino acids. The germline V gene has CDR1 MNHNS and CDR2 SASEGT. The CDR3 is CASSPVLAGGDTQYF.

The chain uses TRBV5-1 and TRBJ2-7; TCRdb returns TRBD2, unconfirmable since there is no DNA. Per germline, CDR1 SGHRS and CDR2 YFSETQ. CDR3 length: 16 residues. The CDR3 reads CASSSSKGGGSYEQYF.